The 29 T cell receptor beta chains below come from one sample, sequenced in a study of blood T cell repertoires in COVID-19. The repertoire was sequenced with immunoSEQ multiplex PCR; TCRdb's copy has only in-frame clones and lacks some. The data contain about 440,000 clones, roughly 91% of them seen just once; the ten biggest clones take up about 0.63%. What was sequenced was PBMCs or T cells enriched from blood (not recorded which). Every receptor here comes from a man aged 18 to 29 who had recovered from COVID-19.

This clone was detected many times. Additional DNA sequences in this sample encode the identical CDR3. The chain combines TRBV3-1 (or the pseudogene TRBV3-2) with TRBJ2-7, with TRBD2 identical over 12 bases. Germline V CDR1 and CDR2: LGHDT, YNNKEL (reference sequence). J was trimmed by 4 bases and V by 1 base; bases with no gene match: 2. CDR3 size: 15 residues. For the CDR3, the DNA is TGTGCCAGCAGCCAAGGACTAGCGGGGGCATACGAGCAGTACTTC. It translates to CASSQGLAGAYEQYF.

The chain carries TRBV10-2 and TRBJ1-3; D is undetermined. The germline CDR1 and CDR2 sequences are WSHSY and SAAADI. V dropped 3 bases and J dropped 4 bases, with 7 bases sitting between them. This CDR3 has 13 amino acids. For the CDR3, the DNA is TGCGCCAGCAGTGACGAGTACGGAAACACCATATATTTT. Amino acid sequence: CASSDEYGNTIYF.

The chain recombines TRBV11-2 with TRBJ1-6; tentatively, D is TRBD1 (6 bases). V lost 2 bases and J lost 4, with 12 bases in between. CDR3 length: 16 amino acids. CDR1 SGHAT and CDR2 FQNNGV come from the germline V gene. Written as DNA, the CDR3 is TGTGCCAGCAGCTTATCGGGCAGGGGTTATAATTCACCCCTCCACTTT. This sequence encodes CASSLSGRGYNSPLHF. Using reference TRBV11-2 and TRBJ1-6 for the parts outside the CDR3, the full variable domain is EAGVAQSPRYKIIEKRQSVAFWCNPISGHATLYWYQQILGQGPKLLIQFQNNGVVDDSQLPKDRFSAERLKGVDSTLKIQPAKLEDSAVYLCASSLSGRGYNSPLHFGNGTRLTVT.

The chain has TRBV2 and TRBJ1-5, with 7 bases matching TRBD1. The CDR3 covers 13 residues. V was clipped by 7 bases and J by 3 bases; unmatched bases: 3. Germline assignment: CDR1 SNHLY and CDR2 FYNNEI. CDR3 in amino acids: CASKQGYNQPQHF. For the CDR3, the DNA is TGTGCCAGCAAACAGGGGTACAATCAGCCCCAGCATTTT.

The chain employs TRBV5-4 and TRBJ1-4; the match to TRBD1 covers 7 bases. Germline trimming cut 3 bases from V and 5 bases from J; bases unmatched to any gene: 4. The CDR3 contains 14 residues. Germline V gene sequence: CDR1 SGHNT, CDR2 YYREEE (reference sequence). The CDR3 reads CASSSQGGNEKLFF. The CDR3 coding sequence is TGTGCCAGCAGCTCTCAGGGGGGAAATGAAAAACTGTTTTTT.

The genes are TRBV10-3 and TRBJ1-1; 8 bases are shared with TRBD1. Germline loops: CDR1 ENHRY, CDR2 SYGVKD. There are 16 residues in the CDR3. The J segment lost 1 base and the V segment lost 3 bases, leaving 7 bases of the junction unmatched. The DNA of the CDR3 is TGTGCCATCAGTGAAATGATAGGACAGGGGAACACTGAAGCTTTCTTT. Translating it yields CAISEMIGQGNTEAFF.

V and J are TRBV18 and TRBJ2-7, with 7 nucleotides matching TRBD1. V gave up 4 bases and J gave up 4 bases; unmatched junction bases: 1. This CDR3 has 12 residues. CDR1 is KGHSH and CDR2 is LQKENI in the germline V gene. The CDR3 DNA follows: TGTGCCAGCTCACTACAGGGGTACGAGCAGTACTTC. Translation gives CASSLQGYEQYF. Full variable domain (remainder filled in from reference TRBV18 and TRBJ2-7): NAGVMQNPRHLVRRRGQEARLRCSPMKGHSHVYWYRQLPEEGLKFMVYLQKENIIDESGMPKERFSAEFPKEGPSILRIQQVVRGDSAAYFCASSLQGYEQYFGPGTRLTVT.

The rearrangement links TRBV2 to TRBJ2-7, with TRBD1 matching over 7 bases. Germline V gives CDR1 SNHLY, CDR2 FYNNEI. Trimming removed 4 bases from V and 0 bases from J; junction bases left unmatched: 3. CDR3 length: 14 residues. The DNA for the CDR3 is TGTGCCAGCAGTGGTCGGACAGGCTCCTACGAGCAGTACTTC. It codes for CASSGRTGSYEQYF.

A few counts support this clone. At the DNA level, this CDR3 is encoded by other sequences in the same sample as well. The chain uses TRBV9 and TRBJ1-5; TRBD1 matches at 10 bases. The CDR3 totals 15 residues. Unmatched junction bases numbered 1, after V lost 0 bases and J lost 4 bases. Per germline, CDR1 SGDLS and CDR2 YYNGEE. CDR3 in DNA: TGTGCCAGCAGCGTAGGGGGACAGGGGAATCAGCCCCAGCATTTT. Translating gives CASSVGGQGNQPQHF.

The rearrangement links TRBV4-1 to TRBJ2-1, with D perhaps TRBD2 (5 bases). The CDR3 is 14 residues long. Trimming removed 0 bases from V and 9 bases from J, with 12 bases in between. Germline V gene data show CDR1 as MGHRA and CDR2 as YSYEKL. CDR3 loop: CASSQDLRAGEQFF. The DNA of the CDR3 is TGCGCCAGCAGCCAAGATTTGAGGGCAGGTGAGCAGTTCTTC.

V is TRBV30 and J is TRBJ2-7; 7 nucleotides line up with TRBD1. After removal of 7 bases from V and 4 bases from J, the junction contained 10 bases not matched to a gene. CDR3 size: 13 residues. In germline, CDR1 is GTSNPN, CDR2 SVGIG (reference sequence). DNA of the CDR3: TGTGCCTCCACAGGGGAGAGAGCGTACGAGCAGTACTTC. Encoded protein: CASTGERAYEQYF.

A single count supports this clone. The chain couples TRBV3-1 (or the pseudogene TRBV3-2) to TRBJ2-7; TRBD2 matches at 9 bases. In germline, CDR1 is LGHDT, CDR2 YNNKEL (reference sequence). This CDR3 region has 16 residues. The trim removed 2 bases at V and 2 bases at J, leaving 7 bases unmatched. CDR3 protein: CASSQRTGLAPYEQYF. The CDR3 DNA is TGTGCCAGCAGCCAAAGGACGGGACTAGCTCCCTACGAGCAGTACTTC.

CDR3 DNA sequence: TGCAGCGTGGCCACCGGGACAGGAAGCCAGCCCCAGCATTTT. It codes for CSVATGTGSQPQHF. The J gene is TRBJ1-5, the V gene TRBV29-1; 8 nucleotides align to TRBD1. The ends lost 6 bases at V and 7 bases at J; junction bases unmatched: 11. The germline gives CDR1 SQVTM, CDR2 ANQGSEA. The CDR3 consists of 14 residues.

This chain joins TRBV12-5 and TRBJ1-4, with D perhaps matching TRBD1 (6 bases). V shed 5 bases and J shed 7 bases, with 23 bases lying between them. In germline, CDR1 is LGHNT, CDR2 FRNRAP. The CDR3 spans 17 residues. DNA of the CDR3: TGTGCTAGTGGTCTCGGGACCACAGGGCTTTGGGGTGAAAAACTGTTTTTT. Amino acid sequence: CASGLGTTGLWGEKLFF.

This chain links TRBV5-4 with TRBJ2-6; D uncertain. Trimming took off 4 bases at V and 2 bases at J, with 10 bases between the two ends. Per the germline V gene, CDR1 is SGHNT and CDR2 is YYREEE (reference sequence). This CDR3 has 15 amino acids. The CDR3 region is CASSLRRPGANVLTF. CDR3 DNA: TGTGCCAGCAGCCTTCGTCGTCCTGGGGCCAACGTCCTGACTTTC.

The V gene is TRBV18, the J gene TRBJ1-2, with 8 bases fitting TRBD1. The CDR3 is 13 residues long. V shed 4 bases, J shed 6 bases, and the junction held 4 bases outside the gene matches. Germline CDR1 and CDR2: KGHSH and LQKENI. CDR3 sequence: CASSRGQADGYTF. In nucleotides, the CDR3 is TGTGCCAGCTCACGGGGACAGGCGGATGGCTACACCTTC.

V is TRBV3-1 (or the pseudogene TRBV3-2) and J is TRBJ1-6; the match to TRBD1 covers 8 bases. V lost 6 bases to trimming and J lost 10 bases; unmatched junction nucleotides: 8. The CDR3 sequence is 14 residues long. Germline V lookup: CDR1 LGHDT, CDR2 YNNKEL (reference sequence). Written as DNA, the CDR3 is TGTGCCAGCAGTTATGGACAGGGCCGGTCACCCCTCCACTTT. It is translated as CASSYGQGRSPLHF.

The chain has TRBV5-4 and TRBJ1-2; TRBD1 might be the D (5 bases). Germline V gives CDR1 SGHNT, CDR2 YYREEE (reference sequence). The CDR3 consists of 13 residues. Trimming removed 4 bases from V and 2 bases from J, with 9 bases in between. The CDR3 sequence is CASSPTGNYGYTF. The CDR3 DNA is TGTGCCAGCAGCCCTACAGGAAACTATGGCTACACCTTC.

This clone was seen just once. J is TRBJ2-7 and V is TRBV2; TRBD2 agrees at 10 bases. The CDR3 has 16 amino acids. Germline CDR1 is SNHLY and CDR2 is FYNNEI. With V trimmed by 6 bases and J by 2 bases, 10 bases remained unmatched. The CDR3 protein is CASSCRGLACTYEQYF. In DNA form, the CDR3 reads TGTGCCAGCAGCTGCAGGGGACTAGCGTGTACCTACGAGCAGTACTTC.

The chain is built from TRBV2 and TRBJ1-1, with 9 bases aligning to TRBD1. V lost 8 bases and J lost 6; bases outside the gene matches: 7. This CDR3 region has 13 residues. CDR1 is SNHLY and CDR2 is FYNNEI in the germline V gene. CDR3 residues: CASGGTGRAEAFF. The CDR3 nucleotides are TGTGCCAGCGGAGGGACAGGGCGCGCTGAAGCTTTCTTT.

The rearrangement links TRBV2 to TRBJ1-6; D remains unclear. Germline loops: CDR1 SNHLY, CDR2 FYNNEI. The CDR3 length is 14 residues. V gave up 3 bases and J gave up 5 bases, with 8 bases separating them. Written as DNA, the CDR3 is TGTGCCAGCAGTGAGGGCAGGAATAATTCACCCCTCCACTTT. It specifies CASSEGRNNSPLHF.

The rearrangement uses TRBV6-5 and TRBJ1-6; tentative D call: TRBD1 (6 bases). The V and J ends lost 8 bases and 7 bases respectively, with 18 bases between them. In germline, CDR1 is MNHEY, CDR2 SVGAGI. This CDR3 is built from 15 residues. CDR3 DNA: TGTGCCAGCGGGGGCGAGAAGGGGTTAAATTCACCCCTCCACTTT. This encodes CASGGEKGLNSPLHF.

The chain links TRBV7-8 to TRBJ1-1; 8 nucleotides align to TRBD1. With 1 base clipped from V and 9 bases from J, the junction kept 4 bases outside the gene matches. CDR3 length equals 13 residues. Germline V lookup: CDR1 SGHVS, CDR2 FQNEAQ. The CDR3 bases are TGTGCCAGCAGCTTAGACCGACAGGGGCAAGCTTTCTTT. Its translation: CASSLDRQGQAFF.

This chain links TRBV7-9 with TRBJ2-6; 9 nucleotides match TRBD1. Unmatched junction bases numbered 7, after V lost 2 bases and J lost 2 bases. CDR1 SEHNR and CDR2 FQNEAQ come from the germline V gene (reference sequence). The CDR3 sequence is 18 residues long. For the CDR3, the DNA is TGTGCCAGCAGCTTACTGGGACAGGGAAACCCTGGGGCCAACGTCCTGACTTTC. It specifies CASSLLGQGNPGANVLTF.

This clone was counted a single time. The chain links TRBV7-8 to TRBJ2-2; 7 bases agree with TRBD1. The CDR3 totals 18 residues. The V gene end was trimmed by 1 base and the J gene end by 5 bases; junction bases not matched to a gene: 13. Germline values: CDR1 SGHVS, CDR2 FQNEAQ. The CDR3 region is CASSLVRGYMIGTGELFF. CDR3 in DNA: TGTGCCAGCAGCTTAGTCAGGGGGTATATGATAGGTACCGGGGAGCTGTTTTTT.

This clone was detected once. This chain joins TRBV4-1 and TRBJ1-4; 8 nucleotides line up with TRBD1. This CDR3 has 15 amino acids. Germline trimming cut 0 bases from V and 8 bases from J; bases unmatched to any gene: 5. Germline lookup yields CDR1 MGHRA and CDR2 YSYEKL. CDR3 protein: CASSQEDRDGEKLFF. In nucleotides, the CDR3 is TGCGCCAGCAGCCAAGAGGACAGGGATGGCGAAAAACTGTTTTTT.

The genes are TRBV9 and TRBJ2-1, with unresolved D. The V and J ends lost 0 bases and 0 bases respectively, with 4 bases between them. Looked up from germline, CDR1 is SGDLS and CDR2 is YYNGEE. The CDR3 is 14 amino acids. CDR3 amino acids: CASSVDNSYNEQFF. The CDR3, as DNA: TGTGCCAGCAGCGTAGATAACTCCTACAATGAGCAGTTCTTC.

This clone was seen a few times. The chain is built from TRBV10-1 and TRBJ1-1, with D hard to call. The V end was cut by 5 bases, the J end by 1 base, with 8 bases between. Per the germline V gene, CDR1 is WNHNN and CDR2 is SYGVQD (reference sequence). The CDR3 is 13 residues long. The CDR3 protein is CASSSEKNTEAFF. CDR3 DNA sequence: TGCGCCAGCAGTTCCGAGAAGAACACTGAAGCTTTCTTT.

Comments on this clone: Other DNA sequences of this sample code for an identical CDR3. V and J are TRBV7-9 and TRBJ2-7, with 9 positions matching TRBD1. V dropped 4 bases and J dropped 0; count of bases not matched to a gene: 4. The germline CDR1 and CDR2 sequences are SEHNR and FQNEAQ (reference sequence). CDR3 length equals 15 residues. This CDR3 is CASSSDRGSSYEQYF. CDR3 in DNA: TGTGCCAGCAGCTCGGACAGGGGAAGCTCCTACGAGCAGTACTTC.